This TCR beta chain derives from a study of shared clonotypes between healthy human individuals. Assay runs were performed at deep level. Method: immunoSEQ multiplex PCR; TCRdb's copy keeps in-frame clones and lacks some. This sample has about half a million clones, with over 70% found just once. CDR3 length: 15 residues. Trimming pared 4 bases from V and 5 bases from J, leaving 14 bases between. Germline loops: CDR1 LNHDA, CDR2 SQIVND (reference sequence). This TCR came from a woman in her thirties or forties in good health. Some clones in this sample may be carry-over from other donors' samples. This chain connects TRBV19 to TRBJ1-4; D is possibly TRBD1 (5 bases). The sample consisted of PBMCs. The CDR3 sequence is CASSTPRRDNEKLFF. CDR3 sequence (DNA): TGTGCCAGTAGTACCCCACGCCGGGACAATGAAAAACTGTTTTTT.